Detailed here is one T cell receptor (beta chain). Clones were read by immunoSEQ multiplex PCR, and TCRdb kept only the in-frame ones, dropping some. The data show approximately 8,700 clones, around 24% seen once. These data come from a study of sequential checkpoint blockade in melanoma. Background on the study: DNA from 70 to 95 pretreatment tumor samples underwent TCRβ immunosequencing.

CDR3 length equals 15 residues. The germline V gene has CDR1 SGHVS and CDR2 FNYEAQ. Trimming removed 6 bases from V and 7 bases from J, with 19 bases in between. This sample's treatment: randomized to nivolumab then ipilimumab (arm A) or the reverse (arm B). The clonotype comes from a human donor with melanoma. The source material was tumor tissue (inferred from file names), sampled from a patient given nivolumab and ipilimumab in sequence. V usage is TRBV7-6 and J usage is TRBJ2-1; no clear D gene. CDR3 protein: CASSPTMGTGNEQFF. In DNA form, the CDR3 reads TGTGCCAGCAGTCCTACCATGGGCACTGGGAATGAGCAGTTCTTC.